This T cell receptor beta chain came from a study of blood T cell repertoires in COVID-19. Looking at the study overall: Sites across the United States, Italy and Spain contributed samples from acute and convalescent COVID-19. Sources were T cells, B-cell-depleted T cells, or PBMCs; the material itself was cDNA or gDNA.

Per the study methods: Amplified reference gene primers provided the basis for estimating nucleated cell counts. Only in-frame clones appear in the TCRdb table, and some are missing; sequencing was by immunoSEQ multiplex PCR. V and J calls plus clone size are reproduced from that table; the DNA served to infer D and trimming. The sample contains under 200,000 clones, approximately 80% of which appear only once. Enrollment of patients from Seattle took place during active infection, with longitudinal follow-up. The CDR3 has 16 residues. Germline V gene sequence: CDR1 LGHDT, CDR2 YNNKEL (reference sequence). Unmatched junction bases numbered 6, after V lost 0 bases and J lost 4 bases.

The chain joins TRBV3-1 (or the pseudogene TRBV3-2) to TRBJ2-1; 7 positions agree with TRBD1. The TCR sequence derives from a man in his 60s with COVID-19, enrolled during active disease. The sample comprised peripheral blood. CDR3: CASSQEGRGQYNEQFF. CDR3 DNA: TGTGCCAGCAGCCAAGAGGGTAGGGGGCAGTACAATGAGCAGTTCTTC.